These 14 T cell receptor beta chains share one sample of origin, sequenced in a study of T cells of healthy individuals. Each CDR3 protein is one row after TCRdb ran MiXCR on the 5' RACE reads. The data hold some 41,000 distinct CDR3 sequences, with 4% to 5% observed a single time. The receptors shown here come from a human donor in good health.

This clonotype is classed as medium-sized. The chain has TRBV20-1 and TRBJ1-4; D is unclear. Between the trimmed V and J ends, which lost 6 bases and 5 bases, there was a span of 10 bases. In germline, CDR1 is DFQATT, CDR2 SNEGSKA (reference sequence). This CDR3 contains 12 residues. As DNA, the CDR3 is TGCAGTGCCCCTCTCCCCAATGAAAAACTGTTTTTT. It translates to CSAPLPNEKLFF.

Only a few counts were recorded for this clonotype. V gene TRBV11-2 combines with J gene TRBJ2-2; the D gene is possibly TRBD1 (6 bases). From germline, CDR1 is SGHAT and CDR2 FQNNGV. CDR3 size: 15 residues. Trimming shortened V by 5 bases and J by 1 base, and 11 bases separated the two germline ends. The CDR3 reads CASSLPGVNTGELFF. The CDR3 DNA follows: TGTGCCAGCAGCCTACCAGGGGTGAACACCGGGGAGCTGTTTTTT.

This clonotype appeared many times. CDR3 bases: TGTGCCAGCAGTGGGTTCCCCGGCAATCAGCCCCAGCATTTT. Its translation: CASSGFPGNQPQHF. The gene calls are TRBV6-1 and TRBJ1-5; D remains ambiguous. V was trimmed by 4 bases and J by 2 bases, leaving 9 bases between them. The CDR3 runs 14 residues. Per germline, CDR1 MNHNS and CDR2 SASEGT.

This clonotype was counted ten times or more. The chain is built from TRBV20-1 and TRBJ1-2; the D gene is possibly TRBD1 (5 bases). Germline loops: CDR1 DFQATT, CDR2 SNEGSKA (reference sequence). The V end was cut by 7 bases, the J end by 9 bases, with 15 bases between. This CDR3 contains 11 residues. As DNA, the CDR3 is TGCAGTGTCTCCTTCAGGGATCGCTACACCTTC. It specifies CSVSFRDRYTF.

This clonotype was recorded many times. This rearrangement joins TRBV3-1 to TRBJ2-3; TRBD2 aligns across 7 bases. CDR1 is LGHDT and CDR2 is YNNKEL in the germline V gene (reference sequence). This CDR3 contains 17 residues. With 0 bases clipped from V and 3 bases from J, the junction kept 9 bases outside the gene matches. The CDR3 here is CASSQDASGGPTDTQYF. The CDR3 DNA follows: TGTGCCAGCAGCCAAGACGCTAGCGGAGGCCCTACAGATACGCAGTATTTT.

This clonotype was counted a few times. The chain employs TRBV4-2 and TRBJ2-5, with D possibly being TRBD2 (5 bases). This CDR3 is 15 amino acids long. The germline V and J ends were trimmed by 3 bases and 0 bases, with 11 bases remaining between them. CDR1 is LGHNA and CDR2 is YNFKEQ in the germline V gene. The CDR3, as DNA: TGTGCCAGCAGCCAGACCCCTAGCAACCAAGAGACCCAGTACTTC. Its protein product is CASSQTPSNQETQYF.

This clonotype appeared many times. The chain couples TRBV27 to TRBJ1-5, with TRBD1 as a possible D gene (6 bases). The CDR3 loop spans 16 amino acids. Germline loops: CDR1 MNHEY, CDR2 SMNVEV (reference sequence). Trimming pared 2 bases from V and 11 bases from J, leaving 22 bases between. CDR3: CASSLRSPGVGTTQHF. The DNA of the CDR3 is TGTGCCAGCAGTTTAAGGTCCCCAGGGGTGGGGACGACCCAGCATTTT.

This clonotype was seen many times. This chain links TRBV12-3 or TRBV12-4 with TRBJ2-1; 9 positions agree with TRBD1. V lost 5 bases to trimming and J lost 4 bases; unmatched junction nucleotides: 3. The CDR3 runs 14 residues. The CDR3 region has the DNA TGTGCCAGCAGTCCGGACAGGGGTTACAATGAGCAGTTCTTC. Its protein is CASSPDRGYNEQFF.

This clonotype has a handful of counts. The rearrangement joins TRBV7-3 to TRBJ2-1, with 7 bases aligning to TRBD2. CDR3 length equals 15 residues. The junction had 8 bases not matched to a gene; V was cut back by 0 bases and J by 9 bases. Germline lookup yields CDR1 SGHTA and CDR2 FQGTGA. For the CDR3, the DNA is TGTGCCAGCAGCTTAACAGCGGGATATGGGAGTGAGCAGTTCTTC. Residues: CASSLTAGYGSEQFF.

This clonotype has at least ten counts. The chain employs TRBV6-2 or TRBV6-3 and TRBJ1-2, with a tentative D call TRBD1 (6 bases). The CDR3 has 15 amino acids. Trimming left V 0 bases short and J 6 bases short, with 14 bases between. The germline CDR1 and CDR2 sequences are MNHEY and SVGEGT. The CDR3 DNA is TGTGCCAGCAGTTACTCCGTCAGGGGAAGAGATGGCTACACCTTC. It encodes CASSYSVRGRDGYTF.

This clonotype has at least ten counts. V usage is TRBV6-4 and J usage is TRBJ2-1; weak D call: TRBD2 (5 bases). Germline V CDR1 and CDR2: MRHNA, SNTAGT. The CDR3 runs to 14 residues. The ends were cut back, 2 bases at V and 3 bases at J, with 8 bases in the middle. The DNA of the CDR3 is TGTGCCAGCAGTGACGACGGGGACTACAATGAGCAGTTCTTC. This gives the protein CASSDDGDYNEQFF.

This clonotype occurred many times. CDR3 sequence reads: CSASREDFLYEQYF. CDR3 DNA sequence: TGCAGTGCTAGTCGAGAAGACTTCCTCTACGAGCAGTACTTC. This rearrangement joins TRBV20-1 to TRBJ2-7; the D is unclear. Per germline, CDR1 DFQATT and CDR2 SNEGSKA (reference sequence). With 3 bases removed from V and 3 bases from J, the gap between germline ends came to 15 bases. The CDR3 length is 14 residues.

The chain uses TRBV6-1 and TRBJ2-3, with 8 bases identical to TRBD2. Germline CDR1 is MNHNS and CDR2 is SASEGT. This CDR3 region has 14 residues. The V gene end was trimmed by 6 bases and the J gene end by 4 bases; junction bases not matched to a gene: 6. The CDR3 nucleotides are TGTGCCAGCAGAACGGGGGGGCCTTCAGATACGCAGTATTTT. It codes for CASRTGGPSDTQYF.

The genes are TRBV30 and TRBJ1-5; D ambiguous. CDR1 and CDR2 from the germline V gene are GTSNPN and SVGIG (reference sequence). The CDR3 length is 13 residues. With 2 bases removed from V and 5 bases from J, the gap between germline ends came to 10 bases. The CDR3 protein is CAWSSSPHQPQHF. For the CDR3, the DNA is TGTGCCTGGAGTAGCAGCCCCCATCAGCCCCAGCATTTT.